Given below is one T cell receptor beta chain in context. Germline V gene sequence: CDR1 SGHAT, CDR2 FQNNGV. This CDR3 has 15 amino acids. J was trimmed by 7 bases and V by 5 bases; bases with no gene match: 4. The data derive from a study of blood T cell repertoires in COVID-19. Per the study methods: Amplification from reference gene primers served as the basis for estimated nucleated cell counts. TCRdb's table, derived via immunoSEQ multiplex PCR, lists solely in-frame clones and lacks some. The V and J calls and the clone size are those of that table, but D and trimming were determined from the DNA. The table has more than 110,000 clones, approximately 91% seen once; the top ten hold more than 9%.

The source of this sequence is a man aged 50-60 years with active or convalescent COVID-19. The V and J genes are TRBV11-2 and TRBJ2-1, with TRBD2 matching over 14 bases. Sequenced: peripheral blood. CDR3 amino acids: CASSLTSGRVNEQFF. CDR3 in DNA: TGTGCCAGCAGCCTGACTAGCGGGAGGGTTAATGAGCAGTTCTTC.